A selection of T cell receptor beta chains follows, all from one sample in a study of T cell changes during pregnancy in multiple sclerosis. The protocol was immunoSEQ multiplex PCR, while the TCRdb copy is restricted to in-frame clones and leaves out a portion. The table shows 30,000 to 45,000 clones, with around 92% occurring only once. The sequences come from CD8+ T cells from peripheral blood mononuclear cells, collected before pregnancy. These receptors all come from a female donor with multiple sclerosis, enrolled in a pregnancy study. CDR3s include the opening cysteine and the closing phenylalanine or tryptophan. A D gene is named only where the DNA matches it firmly. Size tells how often a clone was seen (once, few, many) or the class of an expanded clone, and some rows leave it out.

d_gene	v_gene	j_gene	abundance	CDR3nt	CDR3aa
TRBD1	TRBV13	TRBJ1-1	-	TGTGCCAGCAGCTCAGGGGGTCTAGGAGCTTTCTTT	CASSSGGLGAFF
-	TRBV27	TRBJ2-3	-	TGTGCCAGCAGTTTAACTTCGCGAGATACGCAGTATTTT	CASSLTSRDTQYF
TRBD2	TRBV19	TRBJ2-7	-	TGTGCCAGTAGCGGGACTAGCGGGCCCCCCTACGAGCAGTACTTC	CASSGTSGPPYEQYF
TRBD1	TRBV7-3	TRBJ1-3	-	TGTGCCAGCCTCGACAGGGGCTCTGGAAACACCATATATTTT	CASLDRGSGNTIYF
-	TRBV28	TRBJ2-7	-	TGTGCCAGCAGTACCACGGGACTTCATAGCTCCTACGAGCAGTACTTC	CASSTTGLHSSYEQYF
TRBD2	TRBV28	TRBJ2-7	once	TGTGCCAGCAGTCTCGGGAGGGGGGGCGAGCAGTACTTC	CASSLGRGGEQYF
-	TRBV28	TRBJ2-2	-	TGTGCCAGCAGTTTACAGGGTACAGTAGGGGAGCTGTTTTTT	CASSLQGTVGELFF
TRBD2	TRBV5-6	TRBJ2-1	-	TGTGCCAGCAGCTTGGAGCTAGCGGCGAACAATGAGCAGTTCTTC	CASSLELAANNEQFF
-	TRBV27	TRBJ2-3	-	TGTGCCAGCAGTTTTCTAGGGGGCACAGATACGCAGTATTTT	CASSFLGGTDTQYF
TRBD2	TRBV5-4	TRBJ2-7	-	TGTGCCAGCAGCCCCATAGCGGGAGTAGGCTCCTACGAGCAGTACTTC	CASSPIAGVGSYEQYF
TRBD1	TRBV27	TRBJ2-1	-	TGTGCCAGCAGGCGGGGACAGGCCTTCAATGAGCAGTTCTTC	CASRRGQAFNEQFF
TRBD1	TRBV5-5	TRBJ2-7	once	TGTGCCAGCAGCTTGAGACAGGGAGCGTACGAGCAGTACTTC	CASSLRQGAYEQYF
-	TRBV7-2	TRBJ1-5	-	TGTGCCAGCAGCTTAGCATTCCAGGGTAATCAGCCCCAGCATTTT	CASSLAFQGNQPQHF
TRBD1	TRBV7-2	TRBJ1-6	-	TGTGCCAGCAGCCCGCGACAGGGGCTCTATAATTCACCCCTCCACTTT	CASSPRQGLYNSPLHF
TRBD1	TRBV10-3	TRBJ2-7	-	TGTGCCATCAGCCGAGGGGACAGGGGAGTTCGGGAGCAGTACTTC	CAISRGDRGVREQYF
-	TRBV6-5	TRBJ1-1	once	TGTGCCAGCAGTTACTCGAGAAGTGAGGGGGGGCCTGAAGCTTTCTTT	CASSYSRSEGGPEAFF
TRBD1	TRBV27	TRBJ2-7	-	TGTGCCAGCAGTTTGACCATGGGACAGGGTAACGAGCAGTACTTC	CASSLTMGQGNEQYF
-	TRBV19	TRBJ2-1	-	TGTGCCAGTAGTATAGGGTACAGACCTTTTGCGTCCTACAATGAGCAGTTCTTC	CASSIGYRPFASYNEQFF
-	TRBV5-6	TRBJ2-7	-	TGTGCCAGCAGATCGGGGTTTGCCTACGAGCAGTACTTC	CASRSGFAYEQYF
-	TRBV2	TRBJ1-2	-	TGTGCCAGGGGTCGGGGGGAGAGAGACTATGGCTACACCTTC	CARGRGERDYGYTF
-	TRBV5-4	TRBJ2-7	-	TGTGCCAGCAGCCTCGGGACACATAGCTACGAGCAGTACTTC	CASSLGTHSYEQYF
TRBD2	TRBV27	TRBJ2-2	-	TGTGCCAGCAGTCCGGGACTAGCTCCCGGGGAGCTGTTTTTT	CASSPGLAPGELFF
TRBD1	TRBV2	TRBJ1-1	once	TGTGCCAGCAGTGTCCGGGACAGGGATGGGACTGAAGCCTTCTTT	CASSVRDRDGTEAFF